Below are 11 T cell receptor beta chains sequenced from a single sample in a study of blood T cell repertoires in COVID-19. Generated by immunoSEQ multiplex PCR, the TCRdb table keeps only in-frame clones and is missing some. The sample lists 300,000 to 350,000 clones, approximately 89% seen once, with about 4.7% in the top ten. What was sequenced was PBMCs or T cells enriched from blood (not recorded which). These TCRs come from a man under 40 who had recovered from COVID-19.

This chain joins TRBV19 and TRBJ1-1; weak D call: TRBD1 (5 bases). The germline V gene encodes CDR1 LNHDA and CDR2 SQIVND (reference sequence). The CDR3 spans 15 residues. V lost 6 bases, J lost 1 base, and 15 bases lay in between. This CDR3 reads CASRETGLKNTEAFF. DNA of the CDR3: TGTGCCAGTAGGGAAACAGGATTAAAGAACACTGAAGCTTTCTTT.

This chain joins TRBV7-9 and TRBJ2-6, with 10 bases that match TRBD1. Germline CDR1 is SEHNR and CDR2 is FQNEAQ (reference sequence). There are 15 residues in the CDR3. The ends lost 5 bases at V and 7 bases at J; junction bases unmatched: 5. The CDR3, as DNA: TGTGCCAGCAGCCCGGACAGGGGGTTTGCCAACGTCCTGACTTTC. Amino acid sequence: CASSPDRGFANVLTF.

V and J are TRBV7-2 and TRBJ2-2; 7 nucleotides align to TRBD1. The ends lost 5 bases at V and 4 bases at J; junction bases unmatched: 7. Germline-derived CDR1 and CDR2 are SGHTA and FQGNSA. The CDR3 totals 15 residues. The chain's CDR3 is CASSVRQGGTGELFF. In DNA form, the CDR3 reads TGTGCCAGCAGCGTACGACAGGGCGGCACCGGGGAGCTGTTTTTT. Supplemented by reference TRBV7-2 and TRBJ2-2, the full variable domain reads GAGVSQSPSNKVTEKGKDVELRCDPISGHTALYWYRQSLGQGLEFLIYFQGNSAPDKSGLPSDRFSAERTGGSVSTLTIQRTQQEDSAVYLCASSVRQGGTGELFFGEGSRLTVL.

This chain links TRBV28 with TRBJ1-3; D is ambiguous. V dropped 5 bases and J dropped 8 bases, with 4 bases sitting between them. The germline V gene encodes CDR1 MDHEN and CDR2 SYDVKM. The CDR3 has 10 residues. CDR3 bases: TGTGCCAGCAGTCTAGACACCATATATTTT. The encoded protein is CASSLDTIYF.

The chain uses TRBV7-3 and TRBJ2-1; 13 bases fit TRBD2. V gave up 6 bases and J gave up 6 bases; unmatched junction bases: 8. The CDR3 extends over 16 amino acids. Per the germline V gene, CDR1 is SGHTA and CDR2 is FQGTGA. The CDR3 loop is CASRTAGLAGTNEQFF. The CDR3 DNA reads as TGTGCCAGCAGAACGGCGGGACTAGCGGGGACCAATGAGCAGTTCTTC.

V is TRBV6-5 and J is TRBJ2-7; D is possibly TRBD1 (6 bases). The V gene lost 4 bases and the J gene lost 5 bases, with 15 bases spanning the gap. CDR1 is MNHEY and CDR2 is SVGAGI in the germline V gene. This CDR3 has 14 amino acids. The CDR3 reads CASSLVGGVDEQYF. The CDR3 nucleotides read TGTGCCAGCAGTTTGGTAGGGGGAGTCGACGAGCAGTACTTC.

This clone was detected once. CDR3: CASSVAGGQGALAFF. DNA for the CDR3: TGCGCCAGCAGCGTTGCTGGGGGACAGGGGGCGTTAGCTTTCTTT. The chain uses TRBV5-1 and TRBJ1-1, with TRBD1 matching over 12 bases. The V and J ends lost 4 bases and 10 bases, in that order; junction bases with no gene match: 11. This CDR3 is 15 amino acids long. Germline CDR1 SGHRS, CDR2 YFSETQ.

The chain recombines TRBV7-9 with TRBJ2-3; 12 bases are a match to TRBD2. The CDR3 covers 15 residues. J lost 4 bases, V lost 5 bases, and 4 bases had no gene match. CDR1 and CDR2 (germline): SEHNR, FQNEAQ (reference sequence). The CDR3 is CASSPSGGAPDTQYF. The DNA for the CDR3 is TGTGCCAGCAGCCCTAGCGGGGGGGCCCCAGATACGCAGTATTTT.

This clone was found once. The chain is built from TRBV27 and TRBJ1-5, with D perhaps matching TRBD1 (6 bases). The V and J ends lost 2 bases and 7 bases respectively, with 12 bases between them. From germline, CDR1 is MNHEY and CDR2 SMNVEV (reference sequence). CDR3 length: 14 amino acids. CDR3 sequence: CASSLRGGEQPQHF. In DNA, the CDR3 is TGTGCCAGCAGTTTAAGGGGGGGGGAACAGCCCCAGCATTTT.

The J gene is TRBJ2-1, the V gene TRBV5-5, with D perhaps TRBD2 (6 bases). CDR1 SGHKS and CDR2 YYEKEE come from the germline V gene (reference sequence). CDR3 size: 15 residues. V lost 4 bases and J 6 bases, leaving 17 bases between the germline ends. As DNA, the CDR3 is TGTGCCAGCAGCCCCCCGGGACTCACCGTCAATGAGCAGTTCTTC. The encoded protein is CASSPPGLTVNEQFF.

The chain has TRBV19 and TRBJ2-3; TRBD1 matches at 8 bases. CDR1 and CDR2 (germline): LNHDA, SQIVND (reference sequence). The CDR3 is 14 amino acids. The V segment lost 5 bases and the J segment 4 bases; nucleotides outside the gene matches: 5. The CDR3 bases are TGTGCCAGTAGTTTTTCAGGGGGCGCAGATACGCAGTATTTT. Protein product: CASSFSGGADTQYF.